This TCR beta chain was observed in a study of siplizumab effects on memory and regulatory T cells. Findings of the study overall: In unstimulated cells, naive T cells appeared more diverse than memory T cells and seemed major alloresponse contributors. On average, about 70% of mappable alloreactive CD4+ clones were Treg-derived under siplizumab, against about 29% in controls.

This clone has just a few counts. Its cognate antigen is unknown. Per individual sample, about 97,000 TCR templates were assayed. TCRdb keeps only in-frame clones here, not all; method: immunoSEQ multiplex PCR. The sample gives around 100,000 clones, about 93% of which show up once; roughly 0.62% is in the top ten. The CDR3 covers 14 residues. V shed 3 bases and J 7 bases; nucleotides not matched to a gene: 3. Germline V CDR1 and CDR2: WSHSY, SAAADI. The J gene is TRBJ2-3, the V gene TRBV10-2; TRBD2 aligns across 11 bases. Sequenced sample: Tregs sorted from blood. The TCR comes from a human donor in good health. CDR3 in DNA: TGCGCCAGCAGTGATTTAGCGGGGGGGTATACGCAGTATTTT. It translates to CASSDLAGGYTQYF.